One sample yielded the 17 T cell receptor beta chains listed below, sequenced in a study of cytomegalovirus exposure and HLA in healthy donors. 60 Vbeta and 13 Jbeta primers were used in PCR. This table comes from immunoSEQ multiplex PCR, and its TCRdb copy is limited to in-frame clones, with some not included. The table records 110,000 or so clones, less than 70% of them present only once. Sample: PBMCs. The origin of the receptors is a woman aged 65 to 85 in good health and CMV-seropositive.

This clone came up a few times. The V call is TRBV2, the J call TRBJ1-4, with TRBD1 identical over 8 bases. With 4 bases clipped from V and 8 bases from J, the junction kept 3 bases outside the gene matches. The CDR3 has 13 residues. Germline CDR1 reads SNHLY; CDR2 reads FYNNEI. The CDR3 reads CASSGQGREKLFF. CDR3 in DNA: TGTGCCAGCAGTGGACAGGGGCGGGAAAAACTGTTTTTT.

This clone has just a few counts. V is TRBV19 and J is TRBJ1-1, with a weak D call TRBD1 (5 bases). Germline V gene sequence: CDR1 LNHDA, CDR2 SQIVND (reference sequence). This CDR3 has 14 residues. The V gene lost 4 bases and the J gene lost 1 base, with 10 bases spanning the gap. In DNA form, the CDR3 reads TGTGCCAGTAGTACCGGGACTCCGAACACTGAAGCTTTCTTT. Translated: CASSTGTPNTEAFF.

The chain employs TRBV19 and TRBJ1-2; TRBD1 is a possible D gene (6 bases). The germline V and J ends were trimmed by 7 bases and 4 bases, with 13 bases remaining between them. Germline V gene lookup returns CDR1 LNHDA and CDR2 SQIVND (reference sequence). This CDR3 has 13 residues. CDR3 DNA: TGTGCCAGTACGTGGGGGACAACCTATGGCTACACCTTC. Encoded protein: CASTWGTTYGYTF.

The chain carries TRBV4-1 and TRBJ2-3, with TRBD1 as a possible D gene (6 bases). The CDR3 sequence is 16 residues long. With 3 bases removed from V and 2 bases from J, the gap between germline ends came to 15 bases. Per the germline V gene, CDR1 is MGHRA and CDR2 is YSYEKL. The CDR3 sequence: CASSQDPGTNTDTQYF. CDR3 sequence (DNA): TGCGCCAGCAGCCAGGATCCGGGGACAAACACAGATACGCAGTATTTT.

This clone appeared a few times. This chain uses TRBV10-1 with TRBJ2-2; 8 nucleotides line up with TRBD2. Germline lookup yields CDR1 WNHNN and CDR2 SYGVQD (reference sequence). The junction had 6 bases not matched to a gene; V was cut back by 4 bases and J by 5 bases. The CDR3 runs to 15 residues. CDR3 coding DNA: TGCGCCAGCAGTGTTAGCGGGGCAACAACCGGGGAGCTGTTTTTT. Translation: CASSVSGATTGELFF.

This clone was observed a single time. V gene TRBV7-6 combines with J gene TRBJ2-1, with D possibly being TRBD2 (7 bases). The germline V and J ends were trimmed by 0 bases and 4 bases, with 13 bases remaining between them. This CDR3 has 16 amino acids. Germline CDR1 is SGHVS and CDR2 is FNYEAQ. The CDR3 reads CASSLAGGRGYNEQFF. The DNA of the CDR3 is TGTGCCAGCAGCTTAGCGGGAGGGAGGGGGTACAATGAGCAGTTCTTC.

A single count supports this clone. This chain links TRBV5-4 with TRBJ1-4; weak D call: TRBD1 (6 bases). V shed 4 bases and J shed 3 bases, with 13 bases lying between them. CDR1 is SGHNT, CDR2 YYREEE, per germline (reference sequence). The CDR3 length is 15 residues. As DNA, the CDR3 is TGTGCCAGCAGCCCGGACAGTATGGCTAATGAAAAACTGTTTTTT. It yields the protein CASSPDSMANEKLFF. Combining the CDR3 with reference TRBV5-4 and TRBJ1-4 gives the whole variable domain ETGVTQSPTHLIKTRGQQVTLRCSSQSGHNTVSWYQQALGQGPQFIFQYYREEENGRGNFPPRFSGLQFPNYSSELNVNALELDDSALYLCASSPDSMANEKLFFGSGTQLSVL.

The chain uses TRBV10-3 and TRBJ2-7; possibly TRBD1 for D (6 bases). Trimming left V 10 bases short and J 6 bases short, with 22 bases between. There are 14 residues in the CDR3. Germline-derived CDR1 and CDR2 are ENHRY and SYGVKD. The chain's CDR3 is CATHLDSYRGEQYF. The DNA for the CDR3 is TGTGCCACCCACCTGGACAGTTACCGAGGCGAGCAGTACTTC.

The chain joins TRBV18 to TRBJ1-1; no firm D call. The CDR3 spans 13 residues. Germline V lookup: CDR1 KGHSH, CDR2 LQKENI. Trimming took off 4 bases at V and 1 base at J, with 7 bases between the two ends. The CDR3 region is CASSLSENTEAFF. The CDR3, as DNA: TGTGCCAGCTCACTTTCAGAGAACACTGAAGCTTTCTTT.

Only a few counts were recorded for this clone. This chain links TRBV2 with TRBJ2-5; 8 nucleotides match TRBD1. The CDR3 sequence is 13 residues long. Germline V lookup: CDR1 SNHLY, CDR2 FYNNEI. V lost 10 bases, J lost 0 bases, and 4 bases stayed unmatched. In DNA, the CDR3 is TGTGCCACCGGCAGGGGGCACCAAGAGACCCAGTACTTC. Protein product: CATGRGHQETQYF.

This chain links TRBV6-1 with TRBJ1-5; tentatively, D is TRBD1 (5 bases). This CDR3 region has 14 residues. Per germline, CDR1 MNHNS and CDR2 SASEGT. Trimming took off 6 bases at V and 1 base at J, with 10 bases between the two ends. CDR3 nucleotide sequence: TGTGCCAGCAGGGACACCCCAAGCAATCAGCCCCAGCATTTT. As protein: CASRDTPSNQPQHF.

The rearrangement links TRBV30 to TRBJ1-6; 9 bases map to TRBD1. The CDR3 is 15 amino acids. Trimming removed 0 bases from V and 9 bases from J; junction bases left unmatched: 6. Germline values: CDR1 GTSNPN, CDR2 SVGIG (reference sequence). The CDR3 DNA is TGTGCCTGGAGTGTAGCGGGACAGGGTGGTTCACCCCTCCACTTT. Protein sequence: CAWSVAGQGGSPLHF.

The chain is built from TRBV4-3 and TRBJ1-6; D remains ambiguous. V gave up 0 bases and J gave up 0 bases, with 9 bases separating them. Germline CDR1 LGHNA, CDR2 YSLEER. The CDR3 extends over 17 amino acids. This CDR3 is CASSQDLLRSYNSPLHF. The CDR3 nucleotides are TGCGCCAGCAGCCAAGATTTATTGCGCTCCTATAATTCACCCCTCCACTTT.

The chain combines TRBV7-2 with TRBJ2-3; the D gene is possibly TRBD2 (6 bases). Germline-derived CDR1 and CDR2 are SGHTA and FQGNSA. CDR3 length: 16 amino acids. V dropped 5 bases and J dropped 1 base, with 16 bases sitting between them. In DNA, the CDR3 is TGTGCCAGCAGCCTCCTAATGGGGGGTGGCACAGATACGCAGTATTTT. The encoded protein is CASSLLMGGGTDTQYF.

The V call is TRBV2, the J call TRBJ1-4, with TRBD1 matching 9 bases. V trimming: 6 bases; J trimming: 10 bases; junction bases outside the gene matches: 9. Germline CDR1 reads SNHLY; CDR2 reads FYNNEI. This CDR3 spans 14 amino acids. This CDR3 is CASSRQGDGGKLFF. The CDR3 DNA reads TGTGCCAGCAGCCGACAGGGGGATGGGGGAAAACTGTTTTTT.

The DNA of the CDR3 is TGCGCCAGCAGCTTGGCTACTAGCGGGGGTTATACGCAGTATTTT. It translates to CASSLATSGGYTQYF. The J gene is TRBJ2-3, the V gene TRBV5-1; 11 positions agree with TRBD2. CDR1 SGHRS and CDR2 YFSETQ come from the germline V gene. The CDR3 has 15 amino acids. V lost 0 bases to trimming and J lost 7 bases; unmatched junction nucleotides: 4.

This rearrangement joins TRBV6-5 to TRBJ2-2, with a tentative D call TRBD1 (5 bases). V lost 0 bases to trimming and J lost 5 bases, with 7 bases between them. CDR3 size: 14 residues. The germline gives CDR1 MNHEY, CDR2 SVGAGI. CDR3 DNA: TGTGCCAGCAGTTACTCAGGGGAAACCGGGGAGCTGTTTTTT. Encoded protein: CASSYSGETGELFF.